This TCR beta chain was obtained from a study of T cells in localized non-small cell lung cancer. Study outcomes and limitations: Without multi-region sequencing, intratumor heterogeneity could not be excluded.

Germline V gives CDR1 SGHRS, CDR2 YFSETQ. The CDR3 consists of 14 residues. The V end was cut by 7 bases, the J end by 5 bases, with 18 bases between. A remark on this clone: Its antigen remains unidentified.

Libraries were prepared by immunoSEQ multiplex PCR; TCRdb keeps only in-frame clonotypes and omits some of them. The data show 38,000 or so clones, approximately 90% seen once. The chain is built from TRBV5-1 and TRBJ1-1; D is perhaps TRBD1 (5 bases). The TCR was taken from a male donor at least 60 years old with stage II lung adenocarcinoma. Here the sequenced sample was peripheral blood mononuclear cells, taken before any cancer treatment. CDR3 residues: CASQTEPGETEAFF. DNA of the CDR3: TGCGCCAGCCAGACAGAGCCTGGAGAAACTGAAGCTTTCTTT.